This TCR beta chain originates from a study of OX40 agonist ivuxolimab in advanced cancers. Worth noting for this clone: Its antigen is still unknown.

Patients with a history of autoimmune disease or on systemic immunosuppression were excluded. Findings of the study overall: Expanded clones tended on average to be more numerous among CD8+ T cells than CD4+. At doses 0.1 to 3.0 mg/kg, CD4+ and CD8+ clones expanded.

The assay was immunoSEQ multiplex PCR, and TCRdb's table has in-frame clones only and misses some. The sample has more than 55,000 clones, approximately 85% seen once; the top ten hold approximately 10%. Trimming removed 0 bases from V and 0 bases from J, with 8 bases in between. CDR1 and CDR2 (germline): SEHNR, FQNEAQ (reference sequence). This CDR3 is built from 15 residues. The sequence came from an adult with an advanced solid tumor such as melanoma, head and neck, liver or kidney cancer. The material was CD4+ or CD8+ T cells sorted from blood, obtained in a trial of the OX40 agonist ivuxolimab. The V gene is TRBV7-9, the J gene TRBJ1-1; D ambiguous. In DNA, the CDR3 is TGTGCCAGCAGCTTAGCGGTGGGCATGAACACTGAAGCTTTCTTT. Amino acid sequence: CASSLAVGMNTEAFF.